These 23 T cell receptor beta chains share one sample of origin, sequenced in a study of CD8 T cells in ankylosing spondylitis. Each CDR3 protein gets one entry after TCRdb re-called the 5' RACE reads with MiXCR. The sample holds some 240,000 distinct CDR3 sequences, more than 20% seen once. The sample consisted of blood, either unsorted or a sorted T cell fraction (not recorded which). These TCRs come from a male donor with ankylosing spondylitis or in good health (not recorded which).

The sample holds a few counts of this clonotype. V usage is TRBV7-9 and J usage is TRBJ2-4, with a tentative D call TRBD1 (6 bases). Trimming shortened V by 3 bases and J by 8 bases, and 14 bases separated the two germline ends. Germline CDR1 is SEHNR and CDR2 is FQNEAQ (reference sequence). The CDR3 contains 14 residues. CDR3 bases: TGTGCCAGCAGCTTGGGGGCGACGTTAGACATTCAGTACTTC. This codes for CASSLGATLDIQYF.

The J gene is TRBJ2-5, the V gene TRBV7-8; D gene unclear. Per the germline V gene, CDR1 is SGHVS and CDR2 is FQNEAQ. Trimming shortened V by 1 base and J by 5 bases, and 8 bases separated the two germline ends. The CDR3 contains 13 residues. Here the CDR3 DNA reads TGTGCCAGCAGCTTAGGCATCCGGGAGACCCAGTACTTC. Its protein product is CASSLGIRETQYF.

This clonotype came up a few times. This rearrangement joins TRBV29-1 to TRBJ2-3, with D possibly being TRBD1 (6 bases). CDR3 length: 14 amino acids. Germline CDR1 is SQVTM and CDR2 is ANQGSEA. V was trimmed by 4 bases and J by 11 bases, leaving 22 bases between them. CDR3 DNA: TGCAGCGTTGTTTCGTGGACAGCCCGTCGTGTGCAGTATTTT. It specifies CSVVSWTARRVQYF.

This clonotype has only a few counts. At one end, the junction sequence differs from germline, possibly due to a read error. The genes are TRBV29-1 and TRBJ2-1; 10 nucleotides match TRBD2. The CDR3 sequence is 14 residues long. Germline V CDR1 and CDR2: SQVTM, ANQGSEA. CDR3 protein: CSAELAGLYNEQFF. As DNA, the CDR3 is TGCAGCGCTGAACTAGCGGGACTATACAATGAGCAGTTCTTC.

The chain combines TRBV12-3 or TRBV12-4 with TRBJ1-1; TRBD1 matches at 9 bases. The CDR3 is 13 residues long. V shed 6 bases and J 7 bases; nucleotides not matched to a gene: 6. Here the CDR3 reads CASSYRGQDEAFF. In DNA form, the CDR3 reads TGTGCCAGCAGCTACAGGGGGCAGGATGAAGCTTTCTTT.

This clonotype was observed many times. The chain recombines TRBV12-3 or TRBV12-4 with TRBJ2-7; D possibly corresponds to TRBD1 (6 bases). CDR3 length equals 13 residues. Trimming cost V 7 bases and J 6 bases, with 16 bases left between them. The CDR3, as DNA: TGTGCCAGCACTCGACAGGTGGCCCTCGAGCAGTACTTC. Protein: CASTRQVALEQYF.

The chain uses TRBV20-1 and TRBJ2-1; possibly TRBD2 for D (7 bases). CDR3 size: 14 residues. V was pared by 0 bases and J by 7 bases, with 13 bases between. Germline V gene sequence: CDR1 DFQATT, CDR2 SNEGSKA (reference sequence). CDR3 nucleotide sequence: TGCAGTGCTAGAGATGGGCGGGGGCGGAATGAGCAGTTCTTC. It is translated as CSARDGRGRNEQFF.

The table lists this clonotype with many counts. CDR3 sequence reads: CSVAGLAGNEQFF. CDR3 DNA sequence: TGCAGTGTCGCGGGACTAGCGGGAAATGAGCAGTTCTTC. V gene TRBV20-1 combines with J gene TRBJ2-1; 13 nucleotides line up with TRBD2. With V trimmed by 7 bases and J by 7 bases, 4 bases remained unmatched. The CDR3 is 13 residues long. Germline-derived CDR1 and CDR2 are DFQATT and SNEGSKA (reference sequence).

This clonotype was observed at least ten times. V gene TRBV20-1 combines with J gene TRBJ2-3, with 9 bases that match TRBD2. CDR3 size: 16 residues. V lost 0 bases to trimming and J lost 4 bases; unmatched junction nucleotides: 8. Germline values: CDR1 DFQATT, CDR2 SNEGSKA (reference sequence). The CDR3 spells CSARDLSPSGADTQYF. CDR3 DNA: TGCAGTGCTAGAGATTTGAGTCCTAGCGGGGCAGATACGCAGTATTTT.

The rearrangement joins TRBV6-1 to TRBJ1-5; D is possibly TRBD1 (5 bases). Between the trimmed V and J ends, which lost 8 bases and 2 bases, there was a span of 13 bases. Per germline, CDR1 MNHNS and CDR2 SASEGT. The CDR3 length is 14 residues. In DNA form, the CDR3 reads TGTGCCAGCCGGGGGGTAGGCCGCAATCAGCCCCAGCATTTT. It translates to CASRGVGRNQPQHF.

This clonotype was observed a few times. The chain uses TRBV7-2 and TRBJ2-3; D gene unclear. Trimming removed 5 bases at V and 6 bases at J, with 9 bases between. The CDR3 runs to 12 residues. The germline V gene has CDR1 SGHTA and CDR2 FQGNSA. The DNA of the CDR3 is TGTGCCAGCAGCCCGCGGTTGGATACGCAGTATTTT. Translation: CASSPRLDTQYF.

This clonotype showed up many times. V usage is TRBV4-1 and J usage is TRBJ2-3, with a tentative D call TRBD1 (6 bases). The germline V gene has CDR1 MGHRA and CDR2 YSYEKL. This CDR3 spans 15 amino acids. V gave up 4 bases and J gave up 1 base, with 12 bases separating them. CDR3 in DNA: TGCGCCAGCAGCCCCCCGGGACAACGCACAGATACGCAGTATTTT. It specifies CASSPPGQRTDTQYF.

This clonotype has more than one count but fewer than ten. CDR3 amino acids: CSGVFRAREQFF. The DNA for the CDR3 is TGCAGCGGGGTTTTCCGCGCGAGGGAGCAGTTCTTC. This chain joins TRBV29-1 and TRBJ2-1; D not certain. Germline V CDR1 and CDR2: SQVTM, ANQGSEA. CDR3 length: 12 residues. V gave up 7 bases and J gave up 10 bases, with 17 bases separating them.

The chain recombines TRBV18 with TRBJ1-5, with D possibly being TRBD1 (6 bases). The CDR3 is 14 residues long. CDR1 KGHSH and CDR2 LQKENI come from the germline V gene. With 8 bases removed from V and 8 bases from J, the gap between germline ends came to 19 bases. The CDR3 DNA reads TGTGCCAGCCGGCCTACAGGGTTGATCAAGCCCCAGCATTTT. This gives the protein CASRPTGLIKPQHF.

The table lists this clonotype with many counts. The J gene is TRBJ2-7, the V gene TRBV14; 11 bases are a match to TRBD1. Trimming removed 8 bases from V and 3 bases from J; junction bases left unmatched: 12. CDR3 size: 16 residues. In germline, CDR1 is SGHDN, CDR2 FVKESK. As DNA, the CDR3 is TGTGCCAGCTGTTACTGGACAGGGGGCTACTTCTACGAGCAGTACTTC. This sequence encodes CASCYWTGGYFYEQYF.

The rearrangement joins TRBV20-1 to TRBJ2-3, with D possibly being TRBD1 (5 bases). Germline CDR1 reads DFQATT; CDR2 reads SNEGSKA (reference sequence). The germline V and J ends were trimmed by 4 bases and 4 bases, with 9 bases remaining between them. The CDR3 runs to 12 residues. The CDR3 coding sequence is TGCAGTGCTACCAGACAGTCAGATACGCAGTATTTT. Translated: CSATRQSDTQYF.

This clonotype came up a few times. This rearrangement joins TRBV20-1 to TRBJ1-6; possible D gene TRBD1, 6 bases. V was clipped by 4 bases and J by 0 bases, with 13 bases between them. The CDR3 sequence is 16 residues long. Germline-derived CDR1 and CDR2 are DFQATT and SNEGSKA (reference sequence). CDR3 protein: CSAIGGRSSYNSPLHF. CDR3 nucleotides: TGCAGTGCTATTGGGGGCAGGAGCTCCTATAATTCACCCCTCCACTTT.

This clonotype has only a few counts. The chain couples TRBV20-1 to TRBJ1-2, with 7 bases fitting TRBD1. The ends lost 7 bases at V and 0 bases at J; junction bases unmatched: 8. Germline CDR1 is DFQATT and CDR2 is SNEGSKA (reference sequence). This CDR3 is 14 amino acids long. The CDR3 coding sequence is TGCAGTGTTGTGACAGGGACCACTAACTATGGCTACACCTTC. It codes for CSVVTGTTNYGYTF.

This clonotype appeared a few times. DNA of the CDR3: TGTGCCAGCAGAGGTTCTAGCGGGGGTACGCAGTATTTT. It specifies CASRGSSGGTQYF. This sequence joins TRBV6-1 and TRBJ2-3, with 10 bases lining up with TRBD2. V lost 6 bases to trimming and J lost 8 bases; unmatched junction nucleotides: 5. The CDR3 contains 13 residues. CDR1 is MNHNS, CDR2 SASEGT, per germline.

The rearrangement uses TRBV7-2 and TRBJ1-1, with a weak D call TRBD1 (5 bases). This CDR3 comprises 13 residues. Trimming left V 5 bases short and J 1 base short, with 8 bases between. Germline V gene lookup returns CDR1 SGHTA and CDR2 FQGNSA. The CDR3 here is CASSPGGNTEAFF. CDR3 coding DNA: TGTGCCAGCAGCCCGGGGGGGAACACTGAAGCTTTCTTT.

In its sample, this clonotype was seen a few times. This chain links TRBV15 with TRBJ2-7; no firm D call. V was clipped by 4 bases and J by 3 bases, with 13 bases between them. Germline CDR1 reads LNHNV; CDR2 reads YYDKDF (reference sequence). The CDR3 spans 14 residues. As DNA, the CDR3 is TGTGCCACCAGCAAGAGAAGTCTCGACTACGAGCAGTACTTC. Amino acid sequence: CATSKRSLDYEQYF.

The count of this clonotype is one. The chain is built from TRBV5-5 and TRBJ2-5; the D gene is possibly TRBD1 (5 bases). This CDR3 has 14 residues. V was trimmed by 0 bases and J by 5 bases, leaving 11 bases between them. The germline V gene has CDR1 SGHKS and CDR2 YYEKEE (reference sequence). CDR3 loop: CASSLGAGLETQYF. The CDR3 region has the DNA TGTGCCAGCAGCTTGGGGGCAGGGCTCGAGACCCAGTACTTC.

This chain uses TRBV4-1 with TRBJ2-6; either TRBD1 or TRBD2 may fit D (5 bases each). Germline CDR1 reads MGHRA; CDR2 reads YSYEKL. V dropped 5 bases and J dropped 4 bases, with 18 bases sitting between them. The CDR3 spans 17 residues. CDR3 amino acids: CASSLIFGARGANVLTF. The CDR3 coding sequence is TGCGCCAGCAGCTTAATTTTCGGGGCCAGGGGGGCCAACGTCCTGACTTTC.